This TCR beta chain was retrieved from a study of CD8 T cells in Susac syndrome (dated 2019 in TCRdb). For the study in its entirety: Whether CD8+ T cell activation and differentiation in Susac syndrome was antigen driven was tested using repertoire sequencing. The study compared CD8+ T cell repertoire clonality among about a dozen healthy donors, around 14 Susac syndrome patients and roughly 15 multiple sclerosis patients. The investigation overall reported the following: The TCR sequencing and HLA analysis was acknowledged to have included a relatively small number of individuals.

CDR1 and CDR2 are read off the germline V gene (reference sequence) as SEHNR and FQNEAQ. The cysteine opens and the phenylalanine closes a CDR3 of 13 amino acids. The CDR3 DNA has 39 bases and is translated from base 1. A distance of 11 bases separates the germline ends of V and J, which lose 2 bases and 6 bases respectively. RNA was extracted using the RNeasy kit, and roughly 0.5 to 1 ug of the RNA was reverse transcribed with random hexamers. TCR beta CDR3 regions were amplified with the immunoSEQ multiplex PCR assay covering 54 Vbeta and 13 Jbeta segments. PCR amplification bias was corrected using a synthetic template baseline for primer optimization and computational correction. The published analysis was carried out like this. Reads were annotated to V, D and J genes according to IMGT and were analyzed with immunoSEQ Analyzer, with only productive sequences retained. Clonality was calculated as one minus the Shannon entropy normalized by log2 of the number of productive unique sequences. For each patient and control, public and private clones were evaluated within the 100 most prevalent clones. Clones were defined as Susac-specific when absent from the healthy and MS cohorts, from about 1,100 published viral clones and from other ImmuneACCESS disease sequences. The raw public reads went through TCRdb reprocessing: fastp at Q25, MiXCR clone calling, in-frame beta chains kept. One record per CDR3 amino acid sequence lists the most common genes and DNA. The V and J calls were determined by TCRdb, not by the authors. The sample table records 45,000 to 55,000 distinct CDR3 sequences; over 85% of these occur just once. Of the sample, approximately 0.53% is held by the ten largest clones.

In the case of this clonotype: The antigen it recognizes is unknown. No base-level quality is on record; no much larger clone is a single base apart.

Peripheral blood CD8+ and CD4+ T cells from healthy donors, Susac syndrome patients and multiple sclerosis patients were profiled using high-throughput TCR beta sequencing. The healthy donors served as controls matched for age and sex. Bulk CD8+ and CD4+ T cells were purified by magnetic negative isolation, whereas CD8+ TEMRA cells were enriched by FACS. Blood was collected in EDTA tubes and processed within 24 hours, with PBMCs isolated through density gradient centrifugation. PBMCs destined for TCR sequencing were cryopreserved in liquid nitrogen and later thawed in a 37 °C water bath. The sorted or isolated CD4+, CD8+ and CD8+ TEMRA cells had a purity of 90% or higher.

This clonotype originated in a human donor in good health. The sequencing input was CD8+ T cells from PBMCs. Here the chain combines TRBV7-9 and TRBJ2-7; tentative D gene TRBD1, with 5 bases matching. The nucleotide sequence reads as follows: TGTGCCAGCAGCTTAAGCCGTCAGGGCGAGCAGTACTTC. Its protein is CASSLSRQGEQYF.